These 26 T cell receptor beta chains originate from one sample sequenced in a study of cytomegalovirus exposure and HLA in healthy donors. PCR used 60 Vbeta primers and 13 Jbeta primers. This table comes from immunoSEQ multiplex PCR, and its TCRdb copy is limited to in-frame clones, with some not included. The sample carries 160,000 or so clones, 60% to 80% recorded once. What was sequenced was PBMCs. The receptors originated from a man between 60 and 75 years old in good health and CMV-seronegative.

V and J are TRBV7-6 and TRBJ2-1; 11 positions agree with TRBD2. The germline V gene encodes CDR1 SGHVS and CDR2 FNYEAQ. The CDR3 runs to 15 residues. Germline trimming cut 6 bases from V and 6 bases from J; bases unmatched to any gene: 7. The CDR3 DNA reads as TGTGCCAGCAGTGGACTAGCGGGTGGATTCAATGAGCAGTTCTTC. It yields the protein CASSGLAGGFNEQFF.

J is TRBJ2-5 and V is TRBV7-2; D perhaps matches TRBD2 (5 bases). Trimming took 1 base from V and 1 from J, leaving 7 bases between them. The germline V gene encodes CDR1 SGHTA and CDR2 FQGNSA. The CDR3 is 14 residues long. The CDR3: CASSLGRVQETQYF. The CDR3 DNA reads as TGTGCCAGCAGCTTAGGGCGGGTCCAAGAGACCCAGTACTTC.

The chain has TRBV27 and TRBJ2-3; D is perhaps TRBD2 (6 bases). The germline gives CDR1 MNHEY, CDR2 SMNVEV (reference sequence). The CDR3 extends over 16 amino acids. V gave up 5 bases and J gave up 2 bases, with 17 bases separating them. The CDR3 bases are TGTGCCAGCAGTCGGCGTTTAGCGGCCTACACAGATACGCAGTATTTT. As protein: CASSRRLAAYTDTQYF.

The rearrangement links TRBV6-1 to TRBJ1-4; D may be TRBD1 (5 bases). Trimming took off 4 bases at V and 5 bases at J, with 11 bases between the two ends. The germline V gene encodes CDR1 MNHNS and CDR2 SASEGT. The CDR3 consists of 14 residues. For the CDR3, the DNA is TGTGCCAGCAGTGTGTCCAGGGTCAATGAAAAACTGTTTTTT. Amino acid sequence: CASSVSRVNEKLFF.

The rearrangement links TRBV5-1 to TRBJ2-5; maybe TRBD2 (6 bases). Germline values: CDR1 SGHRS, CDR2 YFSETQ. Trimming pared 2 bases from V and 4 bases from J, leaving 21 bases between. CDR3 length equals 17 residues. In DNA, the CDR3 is TGCGCCAGCAGCTTACTCCGGCGGGAATCCACGGGAGAGACCCAGTACTTC. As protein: CASSLLRRESTGETQYF.

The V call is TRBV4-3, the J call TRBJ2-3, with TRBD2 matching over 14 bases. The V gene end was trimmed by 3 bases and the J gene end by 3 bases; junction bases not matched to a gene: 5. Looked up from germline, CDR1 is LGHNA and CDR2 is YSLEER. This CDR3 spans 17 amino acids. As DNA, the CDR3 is TGCGCCAGCAGCCAGGGACTAGCGGGAGTTTTAACAGATACGCAGTATTTT. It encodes CASSQGLAGVLTDTQYF.

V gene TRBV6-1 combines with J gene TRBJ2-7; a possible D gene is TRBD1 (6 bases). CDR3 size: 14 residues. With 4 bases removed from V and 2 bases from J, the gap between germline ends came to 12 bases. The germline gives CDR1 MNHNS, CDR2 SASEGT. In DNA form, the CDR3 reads TGTGCCAGCAGTGTGGAGGACAGACCCTACGAGCAGTACTTC. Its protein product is CASSVEDRPYEQYF.

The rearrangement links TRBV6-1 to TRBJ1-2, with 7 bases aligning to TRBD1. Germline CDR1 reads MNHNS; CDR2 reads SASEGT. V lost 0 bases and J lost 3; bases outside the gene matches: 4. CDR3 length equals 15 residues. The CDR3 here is CASSEATGSHYGYTF. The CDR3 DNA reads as TGTGCCAGCAGTGAAGCGACAGGGAGCCACTATGGCTACACCTTC.

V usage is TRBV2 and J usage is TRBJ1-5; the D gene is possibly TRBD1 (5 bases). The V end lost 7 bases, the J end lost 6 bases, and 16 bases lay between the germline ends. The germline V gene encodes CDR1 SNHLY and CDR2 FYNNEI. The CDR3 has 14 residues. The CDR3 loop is CASTVGGLGQPQHF. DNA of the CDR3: TGTGCCAGCACGGTCGGGGGATTGGGTCAGCCCCAGCATTTT.

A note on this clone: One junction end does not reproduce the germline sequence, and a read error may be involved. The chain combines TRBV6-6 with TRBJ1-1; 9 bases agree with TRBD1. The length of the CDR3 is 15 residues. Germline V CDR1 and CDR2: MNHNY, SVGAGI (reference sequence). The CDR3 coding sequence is TGTGCCAGCAGTAACTCACAGGGGGCTAACACTAAAGCTTTCTTT. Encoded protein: CASSNSQGANTKAFF.

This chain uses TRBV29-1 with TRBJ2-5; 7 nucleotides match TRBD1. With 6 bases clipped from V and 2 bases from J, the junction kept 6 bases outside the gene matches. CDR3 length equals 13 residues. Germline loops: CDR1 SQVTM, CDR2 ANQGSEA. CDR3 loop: CSVKGQLQETQYF. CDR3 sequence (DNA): TGCAGCGTAAAGGGACAGTTACAAGAGACCCAGTACTTC.

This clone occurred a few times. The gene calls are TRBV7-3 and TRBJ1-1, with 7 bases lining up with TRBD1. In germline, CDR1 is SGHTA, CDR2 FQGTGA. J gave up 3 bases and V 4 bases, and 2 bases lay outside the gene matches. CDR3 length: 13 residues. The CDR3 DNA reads TGTGCCAGCAGCTCGACAGGGTACACTGAAGCTTTCTTT. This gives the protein CASSSTGYTEAFF. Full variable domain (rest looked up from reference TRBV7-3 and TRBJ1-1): GAGVSQTPSNKVTEKGKYVELRCDPISGHTALYWYRQSLGQGPEFLIYFQGTGAADDSGLPNDRFFAVRPEGSVSTLKIQRTERGDSAVYLCASSSTGYTEAFFGQGTRLTVV.

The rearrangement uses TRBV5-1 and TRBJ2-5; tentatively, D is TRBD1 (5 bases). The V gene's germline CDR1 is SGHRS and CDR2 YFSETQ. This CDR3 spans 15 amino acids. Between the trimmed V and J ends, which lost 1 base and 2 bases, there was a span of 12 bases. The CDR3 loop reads CASSLSAGLQETQYF. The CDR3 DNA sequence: TGCGCCAGCAGCTTGTCGGCAGGGCTTCAAGAGACCCAGTACTTC.

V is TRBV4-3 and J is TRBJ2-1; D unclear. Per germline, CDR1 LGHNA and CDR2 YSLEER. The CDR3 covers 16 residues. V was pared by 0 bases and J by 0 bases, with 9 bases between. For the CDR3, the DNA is TGCGCCAGCAGCCAAGACCCTAGGAGCTCCTACAATGAGCAGTTCTTC. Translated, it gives CASSQDPRSSYNEQFF.

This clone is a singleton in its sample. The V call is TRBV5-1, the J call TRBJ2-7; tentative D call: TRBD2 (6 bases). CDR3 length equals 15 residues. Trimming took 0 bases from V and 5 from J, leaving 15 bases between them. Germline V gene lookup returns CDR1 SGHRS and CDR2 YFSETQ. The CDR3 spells CASSLEGRGADEQYF. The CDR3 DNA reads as TGCGCCAGCAGCTTGGAGGGCCGCGGGGCGGACGAGCAGTACTTC. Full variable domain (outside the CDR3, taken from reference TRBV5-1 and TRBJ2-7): KAGVTQTPRYLIKTRGQQVTLSCSPISGHRSVSWYQQTPGQGLQFLFEYFSETQRNKGNFPGRFSGRQFSNSRSEMNVSTLELGDSALYLCASSLEGRGADEQYFGPGTRLTVT.

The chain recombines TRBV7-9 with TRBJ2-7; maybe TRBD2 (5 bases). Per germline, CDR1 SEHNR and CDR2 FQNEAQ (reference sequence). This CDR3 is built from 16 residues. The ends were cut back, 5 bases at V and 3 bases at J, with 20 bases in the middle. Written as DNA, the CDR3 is TGTGCCAGCAGCCTGCCTTGGGGATCGGGATACTACGAGCAGTACTTC. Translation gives CASSLPWGSGYYEQYF. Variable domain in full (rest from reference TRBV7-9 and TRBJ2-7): DTGVSQNPRHKITKRGQNVTFRCDPISEHNRLYWYRQTLGQGPEFLTYFQNEAQLEKSRLLSDRFSAERPKGSFSTLEIQRTEQGDSAMYLCASSLPWGSGYYEQYFGPGTRLTVT.

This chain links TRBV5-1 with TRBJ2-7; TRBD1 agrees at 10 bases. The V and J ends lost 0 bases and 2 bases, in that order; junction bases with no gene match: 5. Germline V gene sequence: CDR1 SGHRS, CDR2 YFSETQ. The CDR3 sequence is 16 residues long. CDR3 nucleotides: TGCGCCAGCAGCTTGGGCGTCGGGACAGGGGCCTACGAGCAGTACTTC. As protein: CASSLGVGTGAYEQYF.

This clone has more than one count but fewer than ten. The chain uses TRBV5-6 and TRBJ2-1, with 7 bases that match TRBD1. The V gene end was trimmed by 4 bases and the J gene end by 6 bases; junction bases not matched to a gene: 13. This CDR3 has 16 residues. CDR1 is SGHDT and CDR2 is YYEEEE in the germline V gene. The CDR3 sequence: CASSPLGQYGSNEQFF. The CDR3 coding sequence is TGTGCCAGCAGCCCGTTGGGACAGTATGGGTCCAATGAGCAGTTCTTC.

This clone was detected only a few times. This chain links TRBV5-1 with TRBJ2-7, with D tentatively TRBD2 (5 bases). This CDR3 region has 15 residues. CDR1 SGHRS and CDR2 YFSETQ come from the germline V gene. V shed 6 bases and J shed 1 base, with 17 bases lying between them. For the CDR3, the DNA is TGCGCCAGCATACTAGGTCCGGGAAAGTCCTACGAGCAGTACTTC. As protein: CASILGPGKSYEQYF.

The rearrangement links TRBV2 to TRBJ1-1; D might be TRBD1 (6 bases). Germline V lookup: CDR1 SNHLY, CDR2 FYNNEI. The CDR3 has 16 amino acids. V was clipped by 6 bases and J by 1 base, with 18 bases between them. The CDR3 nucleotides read TGTGCCAGCAGAAAGGTGGGAAGACAGGAGAACACTGAAGCTTTCTTT. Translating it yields CASRKVGRQENTEAFF.

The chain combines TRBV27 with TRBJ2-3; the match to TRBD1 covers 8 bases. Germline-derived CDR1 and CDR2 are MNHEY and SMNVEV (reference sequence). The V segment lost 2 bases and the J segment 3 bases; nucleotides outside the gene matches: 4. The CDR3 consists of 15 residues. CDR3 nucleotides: TGTGCCAGCAGTTTAATCCAGGGGGCGACAGATACGCAGTATTTT. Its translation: CASSLIQGATDTQYF.

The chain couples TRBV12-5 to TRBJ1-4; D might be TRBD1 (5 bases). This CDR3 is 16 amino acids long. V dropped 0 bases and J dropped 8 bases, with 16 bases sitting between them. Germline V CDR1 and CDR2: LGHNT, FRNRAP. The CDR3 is CASGLVRQAGYEKLFF. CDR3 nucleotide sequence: TGTGCTAGTGGTTTGGTAAGGCAGGCAGGGTACGAAAAACTGTTTTTT.

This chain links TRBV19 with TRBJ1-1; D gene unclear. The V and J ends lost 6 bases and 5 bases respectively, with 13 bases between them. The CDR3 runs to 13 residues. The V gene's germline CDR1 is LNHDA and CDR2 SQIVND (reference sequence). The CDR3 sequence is CASSQIRGTEAFF. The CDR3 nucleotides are TGTGCCAGTAGCCAGATACGTGGTACTGAAGCTTTCTTT.

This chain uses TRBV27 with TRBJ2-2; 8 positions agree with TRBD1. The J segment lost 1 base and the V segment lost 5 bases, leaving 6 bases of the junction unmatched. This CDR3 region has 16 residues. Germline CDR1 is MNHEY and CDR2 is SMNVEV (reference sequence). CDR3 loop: CASSPPGQGNTGELFF. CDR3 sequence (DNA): TGTGCCAGCAGTCCCCCTGGACAGGGGAACACCGGGGAGCTGTTTTTT.

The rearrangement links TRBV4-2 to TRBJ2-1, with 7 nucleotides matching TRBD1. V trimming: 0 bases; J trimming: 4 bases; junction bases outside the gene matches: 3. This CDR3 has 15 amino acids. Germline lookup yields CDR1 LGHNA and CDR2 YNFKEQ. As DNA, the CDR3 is TGTGCCAGCAGCCAAGAAGGGGGCGCGTACAATGAGCAGTTCTTC. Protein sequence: CASSQEGGAYNEQFF.

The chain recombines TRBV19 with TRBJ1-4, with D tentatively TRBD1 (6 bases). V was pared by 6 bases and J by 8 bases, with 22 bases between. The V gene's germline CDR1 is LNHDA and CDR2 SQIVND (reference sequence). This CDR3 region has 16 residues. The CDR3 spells CASSQTTGQHGEKLFF. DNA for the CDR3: TGTGCCAGTAGCCAAACAACCGGACAGCATGGGGAAAAACTGTTTTTT.